This T cell receptor (beta chain) was sequenced in a study of blood T cell repertoires in COVID-19. Study-level background: Sources were T cells, B-cell-depleted T cells, or PBMCs; the material itself was cDNA or gDNA.

From germline, CDR1 is LGHNA and CDR2 YSLEER. The CDR3 loop spans 14 amino acids. The V end was cut by 0 bases, the J end by 4 bases, with 10 bases between. Sequencing used immunoSEQ multiplex PCR; TCRdb keeps in-frame clones, though not all of them. This table has about 160,000 clones, approximately 87% appearing once. Sequences were obtained from peripheral blood. The receptor's source is a woman aged 70-85 years with acute or convalescent COVID-19. The chain has TRBV4-3 and TRBJ2-7; D is possibly TRBD2 (7 bases). The CDR3 sequence is CASSQEGGAYEQYF. The CDR3 DNA reads as TGCGCCAGCAGCCAAGAGGGGGGGGCTTACGAGCAGTACTTC.